These 11 T cell receptor beta chains were sequenced from one sample in a study of prognosis after radiotherapy for stage I lung cancer. Amplification of TCR beta CDR3 from genomic DNA used two-round multiplex PCR. It was primers specific to each TRBV and TRBJ gene that first-round PCR used. TCRdb reprocessed the multiplex PCR reads via MiXCR and lists one record per CDR3 protein. The sample carries roughly 16,000 distinct CDR3 sequences, 30% to 40% recorded once. The sample in question was PBMCs, obtained before or after stereotactic body radiation therapy (not recorded which). These receptor sequences come from a donor over 45 with non-small cell lung cancer.

Concerning this clonotype itself: In this CDR3 the conserved last residue, phenylalanine or tryptophan, is missing, so a read error is likely. The chain's CDR3 is CASSIQGPYGYTL. The CDR3 bases are TGTGCCAGCAGCATACAAGGGCCATATGGCTACACCCTC. The chain is built from TRBV7-2 and TRBJ1-2; D remains unclear. The CDR3 sequence is 13 residues long. CDR1 is SGHTA, CDR2 FQGNSA, per germline. Trimming stripped 5 bases from V and 5 bases from J, with 12 bases between.

As concerns this clonotype: The junction departs from the called germline gene at one end, perhaps through a read error. The rearrangement links TRBV27 to TRBJ2-3; a possible D gene is TRBD1 (6 bases). The CDR3 covers 13 residues. The germline gives CDR1 MNHEY, CDR2 SMNVEV (reference sequence). The CDR3 protein is CSSSLTGTDTQYF. CDR3 nucleotide sequence: TGTTCCAGCAGTCTGACAGGCACAGATACTCAGTATTTT.

By sample fraction, this clonotype is medium-sized. The CDR3 is CASSYSGRYGETQYF. CDR3 DNA: TGTGCCAGCAGCTATAGCGGGAGATACGGGGAGACCCAGTACTTC. The chain is built from TRBV7-2 and TRBJ2-5, with 9 bases lining up with TRBD2. Per germline, CDR1 SGHTA and CDR2 FQGNSA. CDR3 size: 15 residues. The J segment lost 5 bases and the V segment lost 4 bases, leaving 8 bases of the junction unmatched. Together with reference TRBV7-2 and TRBJ2-5, the CDR3 gives the full variable domain: GAGVSQSPSNKVTEKGKDVELRCDPISGHTALYWYRQSLGQGLEFLIYFQGNSAPDKSGLPSDRFSAERTGGSVSTLTIQRTQQEDSAVYLCASSYSGRYGETQYFGPGTRLLVL.

Comments on this clonotype: This may be a read error, as it is one base from a much larger clone. CDR3 amino acids: CASSTTQGAHYGHTF. The CDR3 DNA follows: TGTGCCAGCAGTACGACACAGGGGGCGCACTATGGCCACACCTTC. J is TRBJ1-2 and V is TRBV28; 9 bases line up with TRBD1. CDR3 size: 15 residues. Germline V gene sequence: CDR1 MDHEN, CDR2 SYDVKM.

This chain links TRBV20-1 with TRBJ2-7; D unresolved. Per the germline V gene, CDR1 is DFQATT and CDR2 is SNEGSKA (reference sequence). The CDR3 covers 11 residues. Trimming left V 7 bases short and J 4 bases short, with 11 bases between. CDR3 nucleotides: TGCAGTGTCGGCCATACATACGAGCAGTACTTC. This sequence encodes CSVGHTYEQYF.

This clonotype came up many times. One end of the junction varies from germline; a read error may be responsible. The chain carries TRBV20-1 and TRBJ2-7, with 8 bases fitting TRBD1. Germline V lookup: CDR1 DFQATT, CDR2 SNEGSKA (reference sequence). The CDR3 covers 15 residues. The chain's CDR3 is CSARDLGQGFYEQSF. The CDR3, as DNA: TGCAGTGCTAGAGATCTTGGACAGGGTTTCTACGAGCAGTCCTTC.

Here the CDR3 reads CATTRNARDAEAFF. CDR3 coding DNA: TGTGCCACCACCAGGAACGCCAGGGACGCTGAAGCTTTCTTT. This rearrangement joins TRBV15 to TRBJ1-1, with a possible D match to TRBD1 (5 bases). V lost 7 bases and J lost 6, with 18 bases in between. In germline, CDR1 is LNHNV, CDR2 YYDKDF (reference sequence). The CDR3 covers 14 residues.

In regard to this clonotype: No conserved phenylalanine or tryptophan is present at the end of the CDR3, so a read error is the likely explanation. This chain joins TRBV10-3 and TRBJ1-2; a weak D match, TRBD1 (5 bases). CDR1 and CDR2 (germline): ENHRY, SYGVKD. The V end lost 2 bases, the J end lost 5 bases, and 15 bases lay between the germline ends. The CDR3 is 15 residues long. Here the CDR3 reads CAISESMDKTYGYTV. As DNA, the CDR3 is TGTGCCATCAGTGAGAGCATGGACAAGACTTATGGCTACACCGTC.

This clonotype is labeled medium-sized. This rearrangement joins TRBV20-1 to TRBJ1-6; D call uncertain. CDR1 is DFQATT, CDR2 SNEGSKA, per germline (reference sequence). The CDR3 sequence is 14 residues long. Trimming took 0 bases from V and 10 from J, leaving 13 bases between them. The CDR3 loop reads CSARDQGSRSPLHF. As DNA, the CDR3 is TGCAGTGCTAGAGATCAAGGTTCTCGCTCACCCCTCCACTTT.

This clonotype has a handful of counts. The chain recombines TRBV7-2 with TRBJ2-7; 9 nucleotides match TRBD1. CDR3 size: 17 residues. Unmatched junction bases numbered 10, after V lost 3 bases and J lost 1 base. From germline, CDR1 is SGHTA and CDR2 FQGNSA. The CDR3 reads CASSFELGTGNSYEQYF. Here the CDR3 DNA reads TGTGCCAGCAGCTTTGAACTCGGGACAGGGAATTCCTACGAGCAGTACTTC.

The sample holds many counts of this clonotype. The gene calls are TRBV10-3 and TRBJ2-1, with TRBD1 identical over 9 bases. The CDR3 loop spans 13 amino acids. Germline V gene lookup returns CDR1 ENHRY and CDR2 SYGVKD. Trimming cost V 6 bases and J 4 bases; bases outside gene matches: 1. This CDR3 is CAIRGTGYNEQFF. The CDR3 coding sequence is TGTGCCATCAGGGGGACAGGGTACAATGAGCAGTTCTTC.